A selection of T cell receptor beta chains follows, all from one sample in a study of T cells in Graves' hyperthyroidism and ophthalmopathy. Using its own MiXCR run on the multiplex PCR reads, TCRdb lists one record per CDR3 protein. There are around 420,000 distinct CDR3 sequences in the sample; about a sixth occur only once, and around an eighth lies in the top ten. Sequenced sample: blood. The receptors derive from a woman under 30 with Graves' hyperthyroidism. Each CDR3 is given with its conserved first and last residue.

v_call	cdr3_length	j_call	cdr3_aa
TRBV2	16	TRBJ1-3	CASSRARRFSGNTIYF
TRBV9	16	TRBJ2-4	CASSVDGRAAKNIQYF
TRBV10-1	13	TRBJ2-7	CASSEAGRHEQYF
TRBV6-2/TRBV6-3	11	TRBJ1-1	CAIRGVTEAFF
TRBV11-2	15	TRBJ2-1	CASSLERTSFDEQFF
TRBV5-1	14	TRBJ1-4	CASSSRSGTPKLFF
TRBV20-1	15	TRBJ2-6	CSARDTGRGANVLTF
TRBV6-1	13	TRBJ2-7	CASTSGPTYEQYF
TRBV11-1	14	TRBJ2-7	CASSTGQGPREQYF
TRBV6-5	20	TRBJ2-1	CASSYSFWDGDRGRNNEQFF
TRBV7-8	14	TRBJ2-7	CASSLGAGRGEQYF
TRBV29-1	13	TRBJ2-7	CSVGTGEPYEQYF
TRBV7-2	16	TRBJ2-1	CASSHKRGPLYNEQFF
TRBV13	15	TRBJ2-1	CASSPASETAPEQFF
TRBV24-1	20	TRBJ2-7	CAVEGKGLAGGQIPLYEQYF
TRBV15	16	TRBJ2-5	CATSRGVDRGLETQYF
TRBV12-3/TRBV12-4	15	TRBJ1-1	CASSIGTGDHTEAFF
TRBV20-1	14	TRBJ2-7	CSALPAPFSYEQYF